This is a list of T cell receptor beta chains from one sample in a study of T cell responses to AZD1222 COVID-19 vaccine. The assay was immunoSEQ multiplex PCR, and TCRdb's table has in-frame clones only and misses some. The repertoire consists of around 44,000 clones, with 80% to 90% occurring once and the leading ten covering around 6.5%. The material sequenced was peripheral blood, taken 28 days after the second AZD1222 dose. These receptors were collected from an adult who received the AZD1222 COVID-19 vaccine. Both conserved end residues are trimmed from each CDR3. A D gene is named only where the DNA matches it firmly.

j_call d_call v_call cdr3_aa
TRBJ2-1 TRBD2 TRBV5-1 ASSLFPSSGRAGNEQF
TRBJ2-7 NA TRBV7-2 ASSLVGGGVPYEQY
TRBJ2-7 NA TRBV28 ASSVEYEQY
TRBJ2-7 NA TRBV19 ASSRGQTTRNEQY
TRBJ2-6 TRBD1 TRBV3-1/TRBV3-2 ASTGRGNSGANVLT
TRBJ1-1 NA TRBV7-2 ASSLDGTADTEAF
TRBJ2-2 TRBD2 TRBV5-4 ASSLAGGTINTGELF
TRBJ2-2 NA TRBV6-4 ASSARGGTGELF
TRBJ2-3 TRBD2 TRBV28 ASSIGTSGSTDTQY
TRBJ2-5 TRBD1 TRBV7-3 ASSRDRGPETQY
TRBJ2-3 NA TRBV18 ASLEGSSTDTQY
TRBJ1-2 TRBD1 TRBV6-5 ASRSGQGTNGYT
TRBJ1-2 TRBD1 TRBV11-2 ASSFGQGDYGYT
TRBJ1-5 TRBD1 TRBV9 ASSVGDSNQPQH
TRBJ2-1 TRBD1 TRBV11-3 ASSPDRDVVNEQF
TRBJ2-7 NA TRBV5-1 ASSYQGGPLGFEQY
TRBJ2-7 TRBD2 TRBV7-9 ASSPQTSGRIYEQY
TRBJ2-1 NA TRBV27 ASSLIASDDNEQF
TRBJ2-3 NA TRBV7-9 ASSSSQAADTQY
TRBJ1-6 TRBD1 TRBV7-9 ASSLGTGESPLH
TRBJ2-7 TRBD2 TRBV15 ATSRGGGLRLAGPYEQY
TRBJ2-2 TRBD2 TRBV11-2 ASSIPGLAGEGTGELF
TRBJ2-3 TRBD2 TRBV7-9 TSGGLAGEITGRTDTQY
TRBJ1-5 TRBD1 TRBV6-5 ASIPGQGVQPQH
TRBJ2-1 TRBD1 TRBV30 AWSRGQGIDEQF
TRBJ1-2 NA TRBV11-3 ASSPLFPLNYGYT
TRBJ2-1 TRBD2 TRBV7-8 ASSGLLAGDYNEQF
TRBJ2-7 NA TRBV29-1 SAMTETYEQY
TRBJ2-7 NA TRBV6-1 ASSEGPDYEQY
TRBJ2-3 NA TRBV5-1 ASSLASFAGLQTDTQY
TRBJ1-2 NA TRBV12-3/TRBV12-4 ASSFGQNYGYT
TRBJ1-2 NA TRBV21-1 ASSKVRPDYGYT
TRBJ2-7 NA TRBV27 ASSYSPSYEQY
TRBJ2-1 NA TRBV19 ASSQGSRGSSYNEQF
TRBJ2-5 NA TRBV29-1 SVVQSYGQETQY
TRBJ2-1 NA TRBV11-2 ASSLVSQGYEQF
TRBJ2-7 TRBD1 TRBV19 ASSNSGTGWAEQY
TRBJ2-2 NA TRBV19 ASSTQNTGELF
TRBJ2-4 NA TRBV3-1/TRBV3-2 ASSQDILAKNIQY
TRBJ2-2 NA TRBV6-5 ASRDLGGSTGELF
TRBJ2-7 NA TRBV7-3 ASSLGPTSYEQY
TRBJ1-5 NA TRBV5-8 ASSLWISQGNQPQH
TRBJ1-1 TRBD1 TRBV4-1 ASSQGDRGGNTEAF
TRBJ2-7 NA TRBV4-3 ASSQDSGWGEQY
TRBJ1-3 NA TRBV28 ASRDASSGNTIY
TRBJ2-7 NA TRBV11-3 ASSLGSLYEQY